This T cell receptor (beta chain) is drawn from a study of OX40 agonist ivuxolimab in advanced cancers. Study-wide background: An agonistic anti-OX40 (CD134) antibody, ivuxolimab, was used to treat the patients. Findings and limits, study-wide: Nonresponders, in some cases, also had low normalized T-cell clonal expansion. Circulating CD4+ and CD8+ T cells showed clonal expansion by week 6 at 0.1 to 3.0 mg/kg.

The repertoire was sequenced with immunoSEQ multiplex PCR; TCRdb's copy has only in-frame clones and lacks some. The sample contains around 45,000 clones, approximately 82% of which appear only once. This clone has a handful of counts. No antigen is known for it. Germline CDR1 reads SGHDT; CDR2 reads YYEEEE. The CDR3 contains 12 residues. The V end was cut by 2 bases, the J end by 6 bases, with 9 bases between. V is TRBV5-6 and J is TRBJ2-7; tentatively, D is TRBD1 or TRBD2 (5 bases each). The material sequenced was CD4+ or CD8+ T cells sorted from blood, taken in a trial of the OX40 agonist ivuxolimab. This receptor was taken from an adult with an advanced solid tumor such as melanoma, head and neck, liver or kidney cancer. CDR3 residues: CASSFWGSEQYF. CDR3 coding DNA: TGTGCCAGCAGCTTTTGGGGGAGCGAGCAGTACTTC.